Here is one T cell receptor beta chain with its context. This clone was recorded a few times. Which antigen it targets is not known. No qualities accompany the bases; no much larger clone lies one base away. Synthetic TCR analog templates were spiked into each PCR so that absolute template abundance could be estimated from read counts. The immunoSEQ assay was used to amplify TCRbeta CDR3 regions from genomic DNA with bias-controlled V and J gene primers. Sequencing of rearranged TCRbeta segments was done at approximately 20X coverage. As for how the authors treated the data: Sequencing errors were corrected by clustering and CDR3s were annotated against IMGT to assign V, D and J genes. Only productive TCRbeta rearrangements were used in downstream analyses, excluding out-of-frame or stop-codon sequences. Clonality was computed as one minus Shannon entropy normalized by the log of the number of unique productive sequences. Clones differing between time points or between blood and tumor were identified using Fisher's exact test with Benjamini-Hochberg correction, with an adjusted p below 0.01 applied as the threshold. TCRdb retrieved this table from immuneACCESS and kept in-frame rearrangements only. Not all clones are present; in checked studies, unresolved V genes account for under half, and no reason is known for the remainder. V and J calls and clone size are copied from that table; D and trimming were computed from the DNA. The sample profile shows 120,000 or so clones; around 86% of them were found once. The ten largest clones represent roughly 2.6% of the sample.

The CDR3 has 14 amino acids, counting the end cysteine and phenylalanine. The read is trimmed to its CDR3 DNA, 42 bases read in frame from base 1. The germline V gene yields MNHNS for CDR1 and SASEGT for CDR2. Relative to germline, V is 4 bases shorter and J is 4 bases shorter, with 8 bases between their ends. Interpreted using the paper, the time point label stands for: peripheral blood 6 weeks after treatment start. The cohort included 25 to 30 patients with locally advanced or metastatic urothelial carcinoma who were treated at Memorial Sloan Kettering on a trial protocol. Peripheral blood mononuclear cells were collected pretreatment and during treatment, at between 1 and 8 total time points per patient. The Qiagen DNeasy Blood extraction kit was used to purify genomic DNA from total PBMCs and tumor samples. PBMCs were collected pretreatment and during treatment and were isolated and stored as previously described.

This specimen belongs to a study of PD-L1 blockade in urothelial cancer (TCRdb year 2017). Concerning the study at large: Every patient began therapy in 2014 and was given atezolizumab 1,200 mg intravenously every 3 weeks. Twenty-five of 29 patients were identified as males with urothelial cancer of bladder origin, and a prior smoking history was reported by 18 of 29 patients. An ECOG performance status of 0 or 1 was recorded for the patients, and 0 to 3 prior chemotherapy regimens had been received by the patients. Blood samples were analyzed 3 weeks after the start of treatment (second dose) and 6 weeks after the start of treatment. Blood samples gave a median of approximately 150,000 T cells and roughly 83,000 unique TCRs, with a median clonality of around 0.08. The study, an exploratory multi-omic analysis, examined somatic, immune and clinical correlates of response to PD-L1 blockade with atezolizumab in urothelial cancer. Pretreatment tumor samples, along with matched peripheral blood serially collected before and after atezolizumab treatment, were subjected to TCR sequencing. Durable clinical benefit was defined as progression-free survival longer than 6 months, and TCR features were also tested against progression-free and overall survival. In the same patients, pretreatment tumors underwent whole exome sequencing and RNA sequencing in addition to TCR sequencing. Nine patients achieved durable clinical benefit and 15 to 20 did not. Over 28 patients had pretreatment blood TCR-seq, about 25 had at least one posttreatment blood collection, and about 25 had tumor TCR-seq. The full study reports these points: A pretreatment peripheral blood TCR clonality below the median was linked to improved progression-free and overall survival. Small sample size (n ≈ 29) and many exploratory analyses mean the results are intended to be hypothesis-generating. Greater expansion of tumor-associated TCR clones in peripheral blood 3 weeks after the start of treatment was observed in patients with durable benefit (n of about 21, p = 0.022).

The sample in question was PBMCs, obtained around atezolizumab (anti-PD-L1) treatment. The receptor's source is a man aged 45-60 years with urothelial cancer. The V and J segments used are TRBV6-1 and TRBJ2-6, with the D gene not clear enough to name. The CDR3 loop reads CASSVTTGANVLTF. In nucleotides, the sequence is TGTGCCAGCAGTGTAACTACCGGGGCCAACGTCCTGACTTTC.